These T cell receptor beta chains were read from a single sample in a study of control samples from healthy donors and cancer patients. The method was immunoSEQ multiplex PCR; TCRdb's version includes in-frame clones alone and lacks a portion of them. The sample has under 200,000 clones, roughly 91% seen once. The material sequenced was blood. These receptors all stem from a woman in her twenties or thirties in good health. Both conserved end residues are part of each CDR3. D genes are given only for firm matches. Only some rows state a clone size, as once, few, many or a class for expanded clones.

j_gene: TRBJ1-4
abundance: NA
d_gene: NA
v_gene: TRBV15
CDR3nt: TGTGCCACCAGCAGGAAGGGTTCAACTAATGAAAAACTGTTTTTT
CDR3aa: CATSRKGSTNEKLFF

j_gene: TRBJ1-4
abundance: few
d_gene: NA
v_gene: TRBV7-8
CDR3nt: TGTGCCAGCAGCTACAGGGAAGGCTATGAAAAACTGTTTTTT
CDR3aa: CASSYREGYEKLFF

j_gene: TRBJ1-4
abundance: NA
d_gene: TRBD1
v_gene: TRBV19
CDR3nt: TGTGCCAGTAGTACCGGGACAGGGGGACTTAATGAAAAACTGTTTTTT
CDR3aa: CASSTGTGGLNEKLFF

j_gene: TRBJ1-1
abundance: NA
d_gene: TRBD1
v_gene: TRBV19
CDR3nt: TGTGCCAGTAGTATAGATCCCAGGGGGATGACTGAAGCTTTCTTT
CDR3aa: CASSIDPRGMTEAFF

j_gene: TRBJ2-6
abundance: NA
d_gene: NA
v_gene: TRBV19
CDR3nt: TGTGCCAGTAGCATCCCGGGTCCTGGGGCCAACGTCCTGACTTTC
CDR3aa: CASSIPGPGANVLTF

j_gene: TRBJ2-7
abundance: NA
d_gene: NA
v_gene: TRBV13
CDR3nt: TGTGCCAGCAGCTTATTCAAATACGAGCAGTACTTC
CDR3aa: CASSLFKYEQYF

j_gene: TRBJ2-7
abundance: NA
d_gene: NA
v_gene: TRBV1
CDR3nt: TGCACCAGCAGCCCTAACGTCAGCTCCTACGAGCAGTACTTC
CDR3aa: CTSSPNVSSYEQYF

j_gene: TRBJ2-1
abundance: NA
d_gene: NA
v_gene: TRBV6-5
CDR3nt: TGTGCCAGCAGTTACTCTGAGCGGAGCTCCTACAATGAGCAGTTCTTC
CDR3aa: CASSYSERSSYNEQFF

j_gene: TRBJ1-4
abundance: NA
d_gene: NA
v_gene: TRBV15
CDR3nt: TGTGCCACCAGCAGAGAGGGGGAGGGGGAAAAACTGTTTTTT
CDR3aa: CATSREGEGEKLFF

j_gene: TRBJ1-5
abundance: NA
d_gene: NA
v_gene: TRBV23-1
CDR3nt: TGCGCCAGCAGTCGGGCGTGTAATCAGCCCCAGCATTTT
CDR3aa: CASSRACNQPQHF

j_gene: TRBJ2-1
abundance: NA
d_gene: TRBD2
v_gene: TRBV11-2
CDR3nt: TGTGCCAGCAGCTTAGACCTAGCGGGAGGGCCAGGCAATGAGCAGTTCTTC
CDR3aa: CASSLDLAGGPGNEQFF

j_gene: TRBJ2-1
abundance: NA
d_gene: NA
v_gene: TRBV5-1
CDR3nt: TGCGCCAGCAGCTTGGCTCCGGGGCGCGGGTACAATGAGCAGTTCTTC
CDR3aa: CASSLAPGRGYNEQFF

j_gene: TRBJ1-1
abundance: NA
d_gene: NA
v_gene: TRBV23-1
CDR3nt: TGCGCCAGCAGTCAAGCGACAGCCAACACTGAAGCTTTCTTT
CDR3aa: CASSQATANTEAFF

j_gene: TRBJ1-2
abundance: NA
d_gene: NA
v_gene: TRBV30
CDR3nt: TGTGCCTGGAGTGTACAGGCCTATGGCTACACCTTC
CDR3aa: CAWSVQAYGYTF

j_gene: TRBJ2-1
abundance: NA
d_gene: TRBD2
v_gene: TRBV9
CDR3nt: TGTGCCAGCAGCCCCCGAGCGGGAGGGGGGTACAATGAGCAGTTCTTC
CDR3aa: CASSPRAGGGYNEQFF

j_gene: TRBJ2-1
abundance: NA
d_gene: NA
v_gene: TRBV7-2
CDR3nt: TGTGCCAGCAGCTTAGTAGGGCTGGAAGTGGAGTTCTTC
CDR3aa: CASSLVGLEVEFF

j_gene: TRBJ2-7
abundance: NA
d_gene: NA
v_gene: TRBV7-2
CDR3nt: TGTGCCAGCAGCCGGACAGCCGCCTACGAGCAGTACTTC
CDR3aa: CASSRTAAYEQYF

j_gene: TRBJ2-5
abundance: NA
d_gene: TRBD2
v_gene: TRBV6-2/TRBV6-3
CDR3nt: TGTGCCAGCAGTCCCGGGACTAGCGGGAGTTTTGGGCAAGAGACCCAGTACTTC
CDR3aa: CASSPGTSGSFGQETQYF